Listed below are T cell receptor beta chains from one sample, sequenced in a study of T cells in localized non-small cell lung cancer. Repertoires were generated with immunoSEQ multiplex PCR, while TCRdb's copy carries only in-frame clones and drops some. The sample shows tens of thousands of clones, around 89% of them seen only once. The specimen comprised peripheral blood, sampled before any cancer treatment. These receptors came from a woman aged 40-69 years with stage I lung adenocarcinoma. CDR3s include the opening cysteine and the closing phenylalanine or tryptophan. Fields, in order: J gene, CDR3 length, V gene, clone size, D gene, CDR3 DNA, CDR3 protein. D genes are given only for firm matches. Some rows mark clone size as missing; the rest say once, few, many or name a class of expanded clone.

TRBJ2-7,16,TRBV19,-,-,TGTGCCAGTAGTAGTGGAATCGCAGCCACCACCTACGAGCAGTACTTC,CASSSGIAATTYEQYF
TRBJ2-5,15,TRBV27,-,-,TGTGCCACAAGAAAGGGGGGGCTGAGGGGAGAGACCCAGTACTTC,CATRKGGLRGETQYF
TRBJ2-5,14,TRBV7-3,-,TRBD2,TGTGCCAGCAGCCTAGGACTAGCGGGGGGTACTCAGTACTTC,CASSLGLAGGTQYF
TRBJ2-6,13,TRBV10-3,-,-,TGTGCCATATCACCCTCTGGGGCCAACGTCCTGACTTTC,CAISPSGANVLTF
TRBJ2-2,14,TRBV9,-,-,TGTGCCAGCAGCGTGAGGTCGATGGACGGGGAGCTGTTTTTT,CASSVRSMDGELFF
TRBJ1-3,16,TRBV2,once,-,TGTGCCAGCAGTGAAAAGGCAGGCCCAACTGGAAACACCATATATTTT,CASSEKAGPTGNTIYF
TRBJ2-5,17,TRBV2,-,TRBD1,TGTGCCAGCAGTGGTAGACCGGGACAGGGGACCGGGGAGACCCAGTACTTC,CASSGRPGQGTGETQYF
TRBJ1-1,13,TRBV13,-,-,TGTGCCAGCAGCTTAGACGCCGCGGGCGAAGCTTTCTTT,CASSLDAAGEAFF
TRBJ2-5,13,TRBV29-1,-,-,TGCAGCGTTGAACCTCAGCAAGGGGAGACCCAGTACTTC,CSVEPQQGETQYF
TRBJ2-1,13,TRBV10-1,-,-,TGCGCCAGCAGTCGGACAGCGGTGGGCGAGCAGTTCTTC,CASSRTAVGEQFF
TRBJ1-1,13,TRBV9,-,TRBD1,TGTGCCAGCAGCTATGGGACAGTCACTGAAGCTTTCTTT,CASSYGTVTEAFF
TRBJ2-1,14,TRBV7-3,-,-,TGTGCCAGCAGCCCGCAGGGGGGGTATTATGAGCAGTTCTTC,CASSPQGGYYEQFF
TRBJ1-5,13,TRBV27,-,-,TGTGCCACCTCGCTTGGACCGGCTCAGCCCCAGCATTTT,CATSLGPAQPQHF
TRBJ2-1,15,TRBV9,-,-,TGTGCCAGCAGCCCCGGAGGGGGGGGCATCGATGAGCAGTTCTTC,CASSPGGGGIDEQFF
TRBJ2-3,14,TRBV4-3,few,TRBD1,TGCGCCAGCAGCCGCGACAGGGGGCCAGATACGCAGTATTTT,CASSRDRGPDTQYF
TRBJ1-5,13,TRBV5-1,-,-,TGCGCCAGCAGCGCCGGGGCCGATCAGCCCCAGCATTTT,CASSAGADQPQHF
TRBJ1-5,20,TRBV19,once,TRBD1,TGTGCCAGTAGTGGCCCTTACCGGGACAGGGCCCCTAATAGCAATCAGCCCCAGCATTTT,CASSGPYRDRAPNSNQPQHF
TRBJ1-5,15,TRBV6-1,-,TRBD1,TGTGCCAGCAGGGGGACAGGGAATAGCAATCAGCCCCAGCATTTT,CASRGTGNSNQPQHF
TRBJ2-1,18,TRBV28,-,TRBD2,TGTGCCAGCAGTTTCCTCCCCTCGCTAGCGGGAGCCCGAGTCGAGCAGTTCTTC,CASSFLPSLAGARVEQFF
TRBJ2-7,11,TRBV28,-,-,TGTGCCAGTCCCCGCTCCTACGAGCAGTACTTC,CASPRSYEQYF
TRBJ2-1,14,TRBV6-6,-,TRBD2,TGTGCCAGCAGGGTGAGCGGGGGGACCAATGAGCAGTTCTTC,CASRVSGGTNEQFF
TRBJ1-4,16,TRBV11-2,-,TRBD1,TGTGCCAGCAGCTTACCGAGACAGGGAGGATCTGAAAAACTGTTTTTT,CASSLPRQGGSEKLFF
TRBJ1-5,13,TRBV28,-,-,TGTGCCAGCAGTTTTGGGGGCAATCAGCCCCAGCATTTT,CASSFGGNQPQHF
TRBJ1-1,13,TRBV7-6,once,-,TGTGCCAGCAGCTTAGTTCCGAACACTGAAGCTTTCTTT,CASSLVPNTEAFF
TRBJ2-1,15,TRBV2,-,-,TGTGCCAGCATCCCCGGCGCGAGCTCCTACAATGAGCAGTTCTTC,CASIPGASSYNEQFF
TRBJ2-7,14,TRBV7-2,-,-,TGTGCCAGCAGCTTAGGCGGCGTTATCGGGGAGCAGTACTTC,CASSLGGVIGEQYF